This T cell receptor beta chain was sequenced in a study of blood T cell repertoires in COVID-19. Seattle patient enrollment occurred during active infection, with longitudinal follow-up thereafter. Using immunoSEQ multiplex PCR, the repertoire was profiled, and TCRdb retains in-frame clones only, with some absent. The sample lists about 200,000 clones; around 95% were seen once. The sequencing input was peripheral blood. The origin of this receptor is a man aged 25-45 years with COVID-19, enrolled during active disease.

The DNA for the CDR3 is TGCGCCAGCAGCCCCCAGGTGGACACTGAAGCTTTCTTT. Protein: CASSPQVDTEAFF. The genes are TRBV5-1 and TRBJ1-1; D call uncertain. The CDR3 length is 13 residues. Germline V gene lookup returns CDR1 SGHRS and CDR2 YFSETQ. V was clipped by 4 bases and J by 3 bases, with 10 bases between them.